Listed here are 30 T cell receptor beta chains from one sample, sequenced in a study of STAT5B mutations in CD4+ large granular lymphocyte leukemia. Repertoires were generated with immunoSEQ multiplex PCR, while TCRdb's copy carries only in-frame clones and drops some. The sample holds almost 30,000 clones, 79% seen once. Input material: CD4+ T cells from blood buffy coats. Source of these receptors: a human donor in good health.

The chain couples TRBV28 to TRBJ2-1; D gene unclear. The germline V gene has CDR1 MDHEN and CDR2 SYDVKM. This CDR3 spans 12 amino acids. V lost 6 bases, J lost 6 bases, and 9 bases lay in between. The CDR3 DNA reads as TGTGCCAGCAGAGGTGGCCTCAATGAGCAGTTCTTC. This translates into CASRGGLNEQFF. The full variable domain, in which reference TRBV28 and TRBJ2-1 provide the parts outside the CDR3, is DVKVTQSSRYLVKRTGEKVFLECVQDMDHENMFWYRQDPGLGLRLIYFSYDVKMKEKGDIPEGYSVSREKKERFSLILESASTNQTSMYLCASRGGLNEQFFGPGTRLTVL.

This clone came up a few times. This chain connects TRBV29-1 to TRBJ1-5; D remains ambiguous. CDR1 SQVTM and CDR2 ANQGSEA come from the germline V gene. V shed 4 bases and J shed 0 bases, with 7 bases lying between them. The CDR3 contains 13 residues. The CDR3 DNA sequence: TGCAGCGTTGGTGAGGGTAGCAATCAGCCCCAGCATTTT. Translation: CSVGEGSNQPQHF.

This rearrangement joins TRBV6-1 to TRBJ1-1; 9 bases are a match to TRBD1. CDR3 length: 14 residues. Germline CDR1 is MNHNS and CDR2 is SASEGT. With V trimmed by 1 base and J by 7 bases, 4 bases remained unmatched. The CDR3 loop is CASSEVNRGHEAFF. The CDR3 region has the DNA TGTGCCAGCAGTGAAGTCAACAGGGGGCATGAAGCTTTCTTT.

About this clone: The same CDR3 also results from other DNA sequences found in this sample. This chain links TRBV27 with TRBJ2-1; possibly TRBD1 or TRBD2 for D (5 bases each). V was cut by 5 bases and J by 10 bases, with 15 bases left in between. Germline V gene data show CDR1 as MNHEY and CDR2 as SMNVEV (reference sequence). The CDR3 spans 13 residues. The CDR3 reads CASSPLDGAEQFF. Here the CDR3 DNA reads TGTGCCAGCAGTCCTCTTGACGGGGCAGAGCAGTTCTTC.

The chain combines TRBV25-1 with TRBJ1-3; 7 bases map to TRBD1. V was clipped by 2 bases and J by 0 bases; unmatched bases: 4. CDR3 length: 16 residues. Germline V gives CDR1 MGHDK, CDR2 SYGVNS. The CDR3 bases are TGTGCCAGCAGTGAAATCTCAGGGGGCTCTGGAAACACCATATATTTT. It specifies CASSEISGGSGNTIYF. Filled out from reference TRBV25-1 and TRBJ1-3, the complete variable domain reads EADIYQTPRYLVIGTGKKITLECSQTMGHDKMYWYQQDPGMELHLIHYSYGVNSTEKGDLSSESTVSRIRTEHFPLTLESARPSHTSQYLCASSEISGGSGNTIYFGEGSWLTVV.

The chain uses TRBV4-3 and TRBJ2-7; 7 bases agree with TRBD2. After removal of 0 bases from V and 5 bases from J, the junction contained 7 bases not matched to a gene. The germline CDR1 and CDR2 sequences are LGHNA and YSLEER. This CDR3 contains 15 residues. The chain's CDR3 is CASSQDGRVGNEQYF. CDR3 in DNA: TGCGCCAGCAGCCAAGATGGGAGGGTCGGGAACGAGCAGTACTTC.

The chain combines TRBV9 with TRBJ2-1; 7 nucleotides line up with TRBD2. Per germline, CDR1 SGDLS and CDR2 YYNGEE. J gave up 6 bases and V 0 bases, and 6 bases lay outside the gene matches. This CDR3 is built from 15 residues. CDR3 nucleotides: TGTGCCAGCAGCGTAGGGATCGGGGGGTCCAATGAGCAGTTCTTC. Encoded protein: CASSVGIGGSNEQFF.

The rearrangement uses TRBV7-2 and TRBJ1-1; 11 bases match TRBD1. V dropped 1 base and J dropped 4; count of bases not matched to a gene: 5. The CDR3 covers 16 residues. The germline CDR1 and CDR2 sequences are SGHTA and FQGNSA. CDR3: CASSLVTGTGGTEAFF. The CDR3 nucleotides are TGTGCCAGCAGCTTAGTAACCGGGACAGGGGGCACTGAAGCTTTCTTT.

Here the CDR3 DNA reads TGTGCCAGCAGTTCCCGGACAGGGGCTAGCTACACCTTC. Translated, it gives CASSSRTGASYTF. The genes are TRBV6-5 and TRBJ1-2; TRBD1 aligns across 9 bases. The V segment lost 4 bases and the J segment 9 bases; nucleotides outside the gene matches: 6. CDR1 and CDR2 (germline): MNHEY, SVGAGI. This CDR3 is built from 13 residues.

The V and J genes are TRBV18 and TRBJ2-6, with TRBD1 matching 12 bases. This CDR3 spans 17 amino acids. The ends lost 6 bases at V and 1 base at J; junction bases unmatched: 4. CDR1 is KGHSH and CDR2 is LQKENI in the germline V gene. The DNA for the CDR3 is TGTGCCAGCTCGCCGGGACAGGGGGCGTCTGGGGCCAACGTCCTGACTTTC. It encodes CASSPGQGASGANVLTF.

The chain recombines TRBV28 with TRBJ2-3; tentatively, D is TRBD2 (5 bases). The length of the CDR3 is 13 residues. Trimming took off 3 bases at V and 5 bases at J, with 9 bases between the two ends. CDR1 is MDHEN and CDR2 is SYDVKM in the germline V gene. CDR3 in amino acids: CASSLDRGDTQYF. CDR3 bases: TGTGCCAGCAGTTTGGATCGGGGAGATACGCAGTATTTT.

V usage is TRBV10-3 and J usage is TRBJ2-2, with D perhaps matching TRBD1 or TRBD2 (5 bases each). Germline assignment: CDR1 ENHRY and CDR2 SYGVKD. The CDR3 covers 14 residues. The V and J ends lost 10 bases and 4 bases respectively, with 16 bases between them. CDR3 nucleotides: TGTGCCAACGGGGCCGGGACCTCCACCGGGGAGCTGTTTTTT. Translation: CANGAGTSTGELFF.

V usage is TRBV5-6 and J usage is TRBJ1-5, with no clear D. This CDR3 contains 15 residues. The V and J ends lost 1 base and 3 bases respectively, with 11 bases between them. Germline V CDR1 and CDR2: SGHDT, YYEEEE. CDR3 sequence reads: CASSLLGRDNQPQHF. The DNA of the CDR3 is TGTGCCAGCAGCTTGTTGGGGAGGGACAATCAGCCCCAGCATTTT.

The J gene is TRBJ2-1, the V gene TRBV19; TRBD1 is a possible D gene (5 bases). The CDR3 totals 15 residues. V was shortened by 4 bases and J by 5 bases, with 15 bases between the two germline ends. Germline assignment: CDR1 LNHDA and CDR2 SQIVND (reference sequence). This chain's CDR3 is CASSTEARQHNEQFF. The CDR3 nucleotides are TGTGCCAGTAGTACCGAGGCCAGACAGCACAATGAGCAGTTCTTC.

The rearrangement links TRBV4-3 to TRBJ2-1; no reliable D call. The CDR3 consists of 14 residues. V gave up 0 bases and J gave up 8 bases, with 11 bases separating them. In germline, CDR1 is LGHNA, CDR2 YSLEER. This CDR3 is CASSQDWGRDEQFF. For the CDR3, the DNA is TGCGCCAGCAGCCAAGACTGGGGTCGTGATGAGCAGTTCTTC.

The chain employs TRBV4-2 and TRBJ2-5; no firm D call. The CDR3 is 14 amino acids. From germline, CDR1 is LGHNA and CDR2 YNFKEQ. Trimming left V 0 bases short and J 2 bases short, with 7 bases between. The CDR3 sequence is CASSQETRQETQYF. CDR3 coding DNA: TGTGCCAGCAGCCAAGAAACGAGGCAAGAGACCCAGTACTTC.

This clone was picked up one time. The CDR3 nucleotides are TGTGCCAGCAACCGAGACAGGACCATTGACTCACCCCTCCACTTT. This gives the protein CASNRDRTIDSPLHF. The J gene is TRBJ1-6, the V gene TRBV2; D is perhaps TRBD1 (6 bases). CDR1 is SNHLY, CDR2 FYNNEI, per germline. Trimming cost V 7 bases and J 10 bases, with 20 bases left between them. There are 15 residues in the CDR3.

The chain joins TRBV7-8 to TRBJ2-5; D gene unclear. The CDR3 loop spans 13 amino acids. Germline V CDR1 and CDR2: SGHVS, FQNEAQ. Trimming took 5 bases from V and 4 from J, leaving 11 bases between them. In nucleotides, the CDR3 is TGTGCCAGCAGCCCCCCCCGGGTAGAGACCCAGTACTTC. Encoded protein: CASSPPRVETQYF.

The chain carries TRBV7-6 and TRBJ1-4, with a possible D match to TRBD1 (5 bases). Germline lookup yields CDR1 SGHVS and CDR2 FNYEAQ. V lost 5 bases, J lost 4 bases, and 14 bases lay in between. The CDR3 totals 15 residues. The CDR3 coding sequence is TGTGCCAGCAGCCGCGGGACGGATTTTAATGAAAAACTGTTTTTT. This gives the protein CASSRGTDFNEKLFF.

This chain links TRBV12-5 with TRBJ1-1; D perhaps matches TRBD1 (5 bases). This CDR3 has 19 residues. The germline gives CDR1 LGHNT, CDR2 FRNRAP. V shed 2 bases and J shed 1 base, with 23 bases lying between them. The chain's CDR3 is CASGLPRTEGTAKNTEAFF. The CDR3 DNA is TGTGCTAGTGGTTTGCCCCGAACCGAAGGGACGGCGAAGAACACTGAAGCTTTCTTT.

This chain uses TRBV6-1 with TRBJ2-1, with 11 bases fitting TRBD2. This CDR3 is built from 14 residues. The ends lost 7 bases at V and 8 bases at J; junction bases unmatched: 7. CDR1 and CDR2 from the germline V gene are MNHNS and SASEGT. DNA for the CDR3: TGTGCCAGCACTAGCGGGGGGAGAAGGGATGAGCAGTTCTTC. It translates to CASTSGGRRDEQFF.

CDR3 sequence reads: CASTIERGLYNEQFF. The CDR3 DNA sequence: TGTGCCAGCACCATAGAGCGGGGCCTCTACAATGAGCAGTTCTTC. The chain is built from TRBV7-9 and TRBJ2-1; 7 positions agree with TRBD2. The V segment lost 7 bases and the J segment 3 bases; nucleotides outside the gene matches: 9. From germline, CDR1 is SEHNR and CDR2 FQNEAQ (reference sequence). The CDR3 spans 15 residues.

This rearrangement joins TRBV18 to TRBJ1-3; D gene ambiguous. V gave up 3 bases and J gave up 1 base, with 19 bases separating them. The CDR3 loop spans 18 amino acids. Looked up from germline, CDR1 is KGHSH and CDR2 is LQKENI. The CDR3 loop reads CASSPWSSRGDSGNTIYF. CDR3 DNA sequence: TGTGCCAGCTCACCCTGGTCTAGCCGAGGAGATTCTGGAAACACCATATATTTT. The complete variable domain, with remaining parts taken from reference TRBV18 and TRBJ1-3, reads NAGVMQNPRHLVRRRGQEARLRCSPMKGHSHVYWYRQLPEEGLKFMVYLQKENIIDESGMPKERFSAEFPKEGPSILRIQQVVRGDSAAYFCASSPWSSRGDSGNTIYFGEGSWLTVV.

V is TRBV11-3 and J is TRBJ1-1, with D possibly matching TRBD1 (6 bases). V gave up 1 base and J gave up 3 bases, with 12 bases separating them. CDR1 is SGHNT and CDR2 is YENEEA in the germline V gene. CDR3 length equals 15 residues. This chain's CDR3 is CASSLVGGRDTEAFF. CDR3 nucleotide sequence: TGTGCCAGCAGCTTAGTAGGGGGGAGAGACACTGAAGCTTTCTTT.

V usage is TRBV19 and J usage is TRBJ2-2, with D tentatively TRBD1 or TRBD2 (5 bases each). The CDR3 sequence is 12 residues long. Trimming stripped 6 bases from V and 6 bases from J, with 8 bases between. Germline CDR1 is LNHDA and CDR2 is SQIVND (reference sequence). The CDR3 DNA follows: TGTGCCAGTAGCACGGGACCCGGGGAGCTGTTTTTT. It specifies CASSTGPGELFF.

The J gene is TRBJ2-3, the V gene TRBV13; 11 nucleotides match TRBD2. This CDR3 region has 16 residues. CDR1 PRHDT and CDR2 FYEKMQ come from the germline V gene (reference sequence). V gave up 5 bases and J gave up 6 bases; unmatched junction bases: 10. The chain's CDR3 is CASSLSGTSGMDTQYF. Written as DNA, the CDR3 is TGTGCCAGCAGCCTCTCCGGGACTAGCGGTATGGATACGCAGTATTTT.

The rearrangement joins TRBV7-8 to TRBJ1-3; a possible D gene is TRBD1 (5 bases). The CDR3 runs 16 residues. V was cut by 2 bases and J by 5 bases, with 16 bases left in between. Germline CDR1 reads SGHVS; CDR2 reads FQNEAQ. CDR3 sequence (DNA): TGTGCCAGCAGCTTACGGGGGGTCTTAGGTAGAAACACCATATATTTT. Translated: CASSLRGVLGRNTIYF.

This chain uses TRBV7-2 with TRBJ1-2; D may be TRBD1 (5 bases). Germline V CDR1 and CDR2: SGHTA, FQGNSA. With 5 bases removed from V and 4 bases from J, the gap between germline ends came to 14 bases. CDR3 length: 14 residues. The CDR3: CASSPGTPAYGYTF. The CDR3 bases are TGTGCCAGCAGCCCGGGGACGCCGGCCTATGGCTACACCTTC.

The V gene is TRBV6-4, the J gene TRBJ2-1; no definite D call. Trimming left V 5 bases short and J 10 bases short, with 24 bases between. Germline lookup yields CDR1 MRHNA and CDR2 SNTAGT. The CDR3 runs 16 residues. The CDR3 bases are TGTGCCAGCAGTCAGACCCTCCAGTGGGGTTCGGGCGAGCAGTTCTTC. Amino acid sequence: CASSQTLQWGSGEQFF.

A few counts support this clone. The chain is built from TRBV4-1 and TRBJ1-1; the match to TRBD1 covers 7 bases. Germline V CDR1 and CDR2: MGHRA, YSYEKL. CDR3 length equals 13 residues. After removal of 6 bases from V and 5 bases from J, the junction contained 6 bases not matched to a gene. The chain's CDR3 is CASRRTGETEAFF. The DNA of the CDR3 is TGCGCCAGCAGGCGAACAGGGGAGACTGAAGCTTTCTTT.